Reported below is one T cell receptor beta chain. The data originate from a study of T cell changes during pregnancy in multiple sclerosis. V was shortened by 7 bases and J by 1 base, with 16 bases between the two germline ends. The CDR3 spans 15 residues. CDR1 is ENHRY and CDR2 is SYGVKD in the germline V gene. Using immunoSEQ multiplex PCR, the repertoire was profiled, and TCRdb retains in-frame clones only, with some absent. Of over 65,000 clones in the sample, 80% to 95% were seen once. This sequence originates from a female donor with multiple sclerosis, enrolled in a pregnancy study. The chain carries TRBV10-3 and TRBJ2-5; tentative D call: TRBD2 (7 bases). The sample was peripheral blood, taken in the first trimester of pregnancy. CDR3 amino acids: CAIKGGGSFQETQYF. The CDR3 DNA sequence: TGTGCCATCAAGGGGGGGGGCTCTTTCCAAGAGACCCAGTACTTC.